Included here is one T cell receptor (beta chain) sequence, with context. Its antigen remains unidentified. The cohort consisted of fewer than 700 healthy bone marrow donors. At the time of sampling, every cohort member was nominally healthy, though immune exposures that went unrecorded were likely present. The donor tested CMV seronegative, placing the donor among the 350 or so seronegative members of the cohort. A peripheral blood sample was provided by each donor, and peripheral blood mononuclear cells were used for TCR beta sequencing. Genomic DNA was extracted from the blood cell samples with the Qiagen DNeasy Blood Extraction Kit. Libraries came from the immunoSEQ multiplex PCR assay. For the multiplex PCR, a mixture combining 60 forward primers for TCR Vbeta segments and 13 reverse primers for TCR Jbeta segments was used. Amplification of the CDR3 region of rearranged TCR beta genes was performed with a multiplex PCR assay on genomic DNA. The Illumina HiSeq System was used to sequence the amplified TCR beta libraries as 87-base-pair reads. On the study's bioinformatics: Across the roughly 700 repertoires, a later analysis counted 80 million or so unique TCR beta chains, around 11 million of which were shared by at least two donors. Raw reads were error-corrected and collapsed into unique sequences by a nearest-neighbor algorithm in which closely related sequences were merged to remove PCR and sequencing errors. V, D and J gene segments were assigned by aligning CDR3 sequences to IMGT reference sequences. For a sequence to be retained, a match of at least six nucleotides to both a V gene segment and a J gene segment was required. A rearrangement counted as productive if the CDR3 had no stop codons and remained in frame with V and J, and every other rearrangement counted as non-productive. CDR3 was defined according to IMGT convention as the region running from the second conserved V-encoded cysteine to the conserved J-encoded phenylalanine. In an earlier analysis of 550 to 650 of the donors, sequences lacking an unambiguous match to a single V gene segment were excluded. An earlier analysis of several hundred of the donors called V segments functional above 56.7% productive rearrangements and segregating when the between-donor standard deviation exceeded 5%. To diagnose cytomegalovirus status from the catalog of TCR beta chain sequences, a statistical classification framework was built. V and J gene assignment, in a later analysis, came from comparing TCR nucleotide sequences with IMGT/GENE-DB human TR gene sequences. A later analysis assigned CDR3 sequences and most-parsimonious VDJ recombination scenarios with the TCRdist pipeline. In a later analysis, each TCR beta chain was defined by its CDR3 amino acid sequence together with its V-gene family, and reads lacking a unique V-gene family were excluded. A later analysis removed nearly 600 highly shared, low-generation-probability nucleotide sequences to deal with suspected cross-contamination and a sequencing artifact. A later analysis calculated a clonal expansion index for each public chain from normalized within-repertoire ranks of inferred template counts. In a later analysis, generation probabilities were computed using a VDJ recombination model fitted to out-of-frame rearrangements, and the results were checked against IGoR. A later analysis scored TCR-TCR, TCR-HLA and TCR-CMV co-occurrence with hypergeometric tests, applying a repertoire-size bias correction to TCR pairs. In a later analysis, false discovery rates were estimated by permuting HLA or CMV assignments 20 times. A later analysis grouped co-occurring TCRs with DBSCAN, adding TCRdist sequence similarity when clustering within HLA-allele-positive subsets. Repertoires with fewer than 30,000 or more than 120,000 public chains were left out of co-occurrence clustering, as were five repertoires with anomalous nucleotide sharing. TCRdb took over this immuneACCESS table, retaining in-frame rearrangements with V and J assigned. Such tables are incomplete; in checked studies, under half of the missing clones stem from an unresolved V gene, and the remainder is unexplained. V and J calls and clone size are those listed in that table; D and trimming were worked out from the DNA. The table of this sample itemizes 120,000 or so clones. Around 3.6% of the sample comes from the top ten.

The entry originates in a study of cytomegalovirus exposure and HLA in healthy donors (dated by TCRdb to about 2017). Looking at the study overall: In an earlier analysis of several hundred of the donors, 250 to 300 Gb of sequence data and 100 million or so unique TCR beta sequences from 180 million or so T cells were reported. In an earlier analysis of a few hundred of the donors, high-throughput TCR beta sequencing was used to judge whether each TCR beta V gene segment behaved as functional or pseudogenic. Roughly 5 DR-DQ haplotypes were treated as single units for association and clustering because of strong linkage in the cohort. The study aimed to test whether cataloging public T cell receptors could reveal signatures of past pathogen exposure. The study used immunosequencing to profile the T cell repertoires of several hundred subjects and linked those repertoires to cytomegalovirus serostatus. Both class I and class II loci were covered by HLA typing, at four-digit resolution. In a later genetic analysis, genome-wide SNP genotypes for about 55% of the roughly 670 donors were used, and that subset was treated as a discovery cohort. Of the approximately 400 genotyped donors, about 80% fell in the genetic ancestry cluster associated with self-reported Caucasian donors. Every discovery cohort repertoire had been produced on one sequencing platform. Typing coverage varied by locus: about 629-640 donors for A, B, C, DRB1 and DQB1; more than 500 for DQA1; more than 600 for DPA1; around 450 for DPB1. Among roughly 400 genotyped donors of the cohort, an average of around 240,000 unique TCR beta nucleotide sequences were sequenced per donor, about a sixth of them non-productive. In addition to the first cohort of approximately 670 subjects, a separate validation cohort of 120 different subjects was used. About 300 gigabases of sequencing data and tens of millions of unique TCR sequences were included in an early release covering roughly 600 HLA-typed donors. To predict cytomegalovirus infection status, the study brought together high-throughput TCR immunosequencing, statistical association of individual TCRs with disease status, and machine learning. Alongside the repertoire data, information on donor age, sex, ethnicity and CMV serostatus was compiled. In a later analysis, previously published TCR beta repertoires from 666 donors were re-analyzed and high-resolution HLA genotyping was added so that TCR occurrence patterns could be studied. Rather than using new phenotypic data, the later analysis identified candidate immune exposures from TCR beta sequences and from how often those sequences occurred across donors. Points the paper makes about the study in general: Roughly uniform sequencing depth across donors was assumed in presence/absence analyses, although this assumption may not hold. In both the original and validation cohorts, the classifier was reported to diagnose cytomegalovirus status with high specificity and sensitivity. In an earlier analysis of more than 500 of the donors, most TCR beta V segments appeared in productive rearrangements about 87% or about 30% of the time, broadly matching IMGT annotations. Because HLA typing was missing for some donors at each locus, association tests included only the typed subset. According to the authors, the approach could potentially be generalized to other disease states and immunological phenotypes. At a false discovery rate of 0.05, a later analysis linked 16,951 TCR beta sequences to specific HLA alleles. In a later analysis, HLA-associated TCR beta chains showed more clonal expansion and lower generation probabilities than non-associated chains that were equally common. A total of roughly 160 TCR beta chains were listed by the study as associated with cytomegalovirus. According to a later analysis, most CMV-associated TCR beta chains appeared to be HLA-restricted, and the HLA associations seemed to be driven largely by CMV exposure. Most TCR sequences were observed very rarely across donors, whereas some public TCRs were present in many individuals. A cluster of highly shared sequence variants was judged likely to represent a technical artifact of the sequencing pipeline. A later genetic analysis associated a missense DCLRE1C variant with V-gene and J-gene trimming of TCR beta chains, and an independent cohort replicated the association. In a later genetic analysis, fewer N-insertions in productive TCRs were reported among donors in an Asian-associated ancestry cluster than the roughly 640-donor mean. This cohort had only TCR beta chains sequenced, and the lack of alpha or paired-chain data limited which features could be detected. Some IMGT-functional V segments, including TRBV6-2 and TRBV6-3, could not be distinguished by the 87-base-pair reads and were therefore excluded. Strong co-occurrence of HLA alleles, especially DR and DQ, made assigning TCR associations to individual alleles difficult. Because counts were too low, more than 15 rarely observed V segments, including chromosome 9 orphons, were excluded from the earlier analysis of roughly 580 of the donors. According to a later analysis, TCR association rates differed among HLA loci, with DRB1 alleles showing the most associated TCRs and HLA-C alleles showing the fewest. For the cohort, immune exposure information was limited to CMV serostatus. A few of the identified cytomegalovirus-associated TCR beta chains were confirmed in vitro to be specific for cytomegalovirus antigens. Correlated functional status among segregating V segments might reflect linkage disequilibrium, but an unknown experimental factor could not be ruled out. According to a later analysis, parvovirus B19, influenza, CMV and Epstein-Barr virus appeared linked to several top co-occurrence clusters. A further reported finding was that TCR beta sequences accurately predicted the HLA-A and HLA-B alleles for most subjects in the first cohort.

CDR1 and CDR2, looked up from the germline V gene, are SGHAT and FQNNGV. Measured from the cysteine to the phenylalanine, the CDR3 is 13 residues long. The entry retains the CDR3 DNA only, 39 bases that are in frame from base 1. V is pruned by 5 bases and J by 1 base, leaving 2 bases of the junction without a gene match. The sequence derives from a man younger than 35 in good health and CMV-seronegative. Recombination joined TRBV11-2 with TRBJ2-7, with 7 bases matching TRBD1. Sequenced material: PBMCs. The nucleotide sequence is TGTGCCAGCAGCCCGACAGGGTCCTACGAGCAGTACTTC. It translates to CASSPTGSYEQYF.